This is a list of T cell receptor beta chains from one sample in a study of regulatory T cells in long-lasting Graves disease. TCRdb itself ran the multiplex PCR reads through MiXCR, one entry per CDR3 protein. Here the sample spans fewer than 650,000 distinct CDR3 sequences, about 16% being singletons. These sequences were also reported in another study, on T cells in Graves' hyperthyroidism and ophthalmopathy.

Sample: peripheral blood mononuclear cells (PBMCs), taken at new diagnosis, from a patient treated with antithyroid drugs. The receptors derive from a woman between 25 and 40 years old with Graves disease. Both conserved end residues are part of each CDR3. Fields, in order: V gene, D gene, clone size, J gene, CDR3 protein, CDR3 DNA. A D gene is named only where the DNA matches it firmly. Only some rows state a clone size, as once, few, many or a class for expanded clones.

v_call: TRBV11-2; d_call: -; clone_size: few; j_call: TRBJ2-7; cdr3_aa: CASSLDLADEQYF; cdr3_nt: TGTGCCAGCAGCTTAGATTTGGCAGACGAGCAGTACTTC
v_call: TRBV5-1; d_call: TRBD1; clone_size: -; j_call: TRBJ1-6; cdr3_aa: CASSKGQNNSPLHF; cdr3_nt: TGCGCCAGCAGCAAGGGACAGAATAATTCACCCCTCCACTTT
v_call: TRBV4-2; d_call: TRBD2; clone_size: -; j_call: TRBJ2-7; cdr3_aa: CASSQAGGGSREQYF; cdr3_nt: TGTGCCAGCAGCCAAGCGGGAGGTGGGTCGCGGGAGCAGTACTTC
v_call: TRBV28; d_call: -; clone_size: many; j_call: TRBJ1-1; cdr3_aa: CASRTVNTEAFF; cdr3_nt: TGTGCCAGCCGAACAGTGAACACTGAAGCTTTCTTT
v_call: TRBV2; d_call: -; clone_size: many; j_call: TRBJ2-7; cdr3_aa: CASRFFSGVVGEQYF; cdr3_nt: TGTGCCAGCAGGTTTTTCTCAGGGGTCGTCGGCGAGCAGTACTTC
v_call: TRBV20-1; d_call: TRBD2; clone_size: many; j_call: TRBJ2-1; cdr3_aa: CSAPVAGAYNEQFF; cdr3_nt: TGCAGTGCTCCCGTAGCGGGGGCCTACAATGAGCAGTTCTTC
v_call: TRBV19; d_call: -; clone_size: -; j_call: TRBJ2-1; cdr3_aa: CATCRGFYYNEQFF; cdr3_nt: TGTGCCACGTGTCGGGGGTTCTACTACAATGAGCAGTTCTTC
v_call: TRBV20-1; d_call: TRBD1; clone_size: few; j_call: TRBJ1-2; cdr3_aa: CSASPDPTGASNYGYTF; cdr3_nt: TGCAGTGCTAGCCCTGACCCGACAGGGGCATCAAACTATGGCTACACCTTC
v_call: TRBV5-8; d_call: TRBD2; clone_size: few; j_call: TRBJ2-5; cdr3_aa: CASSAGTSGSWGTQYF; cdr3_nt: TGTGCCAGCAGCGCCGGGACTAGCGGGAGCTGGGGGACCCAGTACTTC
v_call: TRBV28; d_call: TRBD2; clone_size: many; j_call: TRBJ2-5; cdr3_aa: CASRPPGTSGITTRETQYF; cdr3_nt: TGTGCCAGCAGACCACCCGGGACTAGCGGGATCACCACAAGAGAGACCCAGTACTTC
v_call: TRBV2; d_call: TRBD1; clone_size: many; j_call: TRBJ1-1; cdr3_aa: CASSVGGITEAFF; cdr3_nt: TGTGCCAGCAGTGTAGGGGGCATCACTGAAGCTTTCTTT
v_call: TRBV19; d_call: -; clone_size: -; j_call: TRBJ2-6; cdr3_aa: CASVRQGISGANVLTF; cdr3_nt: TGTGCCAGTGTCAGGCAGGGAATCTCCGGGGCCAACGTCCTGACTTTC
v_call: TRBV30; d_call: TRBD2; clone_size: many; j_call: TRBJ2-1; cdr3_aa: CAWISGRRGYNEQFF; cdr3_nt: TGTGCCTGGATTAGCGGGAGGAGAGGGTACAATGAGCAGTTCTTC
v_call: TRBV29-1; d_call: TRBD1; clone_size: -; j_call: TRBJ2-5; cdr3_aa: CSGQGAVGETQYF; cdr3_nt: TGCAGCGGACAGGGGGCGGTAGGGGAGACCCAGTACTTC
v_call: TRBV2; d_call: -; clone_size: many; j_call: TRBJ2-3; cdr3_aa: CASSRRAQDTQYF; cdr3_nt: TGTGCCAGCAGCAGGAGGGCGCAAGATACGCAGTATTTT
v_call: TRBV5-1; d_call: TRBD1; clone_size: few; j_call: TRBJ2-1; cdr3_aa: CASSFFGTAFNEQFF; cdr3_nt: TGCGCCAGCAGCTTTTTTGGGACAGCCTTCAATGAGCAGTTCTTC
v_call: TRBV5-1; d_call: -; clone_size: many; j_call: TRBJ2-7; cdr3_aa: CASSQDGASYEQYF; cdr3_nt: TGCGCCAGCAGCCAGGACGGAGCCAGCTACGAGCAGTACTTC
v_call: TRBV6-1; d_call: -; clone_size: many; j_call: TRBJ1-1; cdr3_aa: CASKGLGTEAFF; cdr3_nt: TGTGCCAGCAAGGGGTTAGGCACTGAAGCTTTCTTT
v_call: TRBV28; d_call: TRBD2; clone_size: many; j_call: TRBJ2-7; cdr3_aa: CASSFGGSEQYF; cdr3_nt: TGTGCCAGCAGTTTTGGCGGGAGCGAGCAGTACTTC
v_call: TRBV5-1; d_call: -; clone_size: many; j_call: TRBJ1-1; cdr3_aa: CASSLDLGEVNTEAFF; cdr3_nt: TGCGCCAGCAGCTTGGATCTTGGGGAGGTGAACACTGAAGCTTTCTTT
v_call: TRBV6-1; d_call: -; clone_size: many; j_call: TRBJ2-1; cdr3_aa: CASSVKRALKGNEQFF; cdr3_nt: TGTGCCAGCAGTGTGAAGAGGGCGTTAAAAGGGAATGAGCAGTTCTTC
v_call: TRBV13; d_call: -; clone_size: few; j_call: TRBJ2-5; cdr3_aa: CASSQDKAWGLAQYF; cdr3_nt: TGCGCCAGCAGCCAAGATAAGGCCTGGGGTCTGGCCCAGTACTTC
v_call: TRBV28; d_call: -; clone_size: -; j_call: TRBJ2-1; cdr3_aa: CASSSTPPEQFF; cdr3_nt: TGTGCCAGCAGTTCGACTCCCCCAGAGCAGTTCTTC
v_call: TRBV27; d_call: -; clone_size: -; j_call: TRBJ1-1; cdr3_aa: CASSRTGNSYEQYFGPGTEAFF; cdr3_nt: -
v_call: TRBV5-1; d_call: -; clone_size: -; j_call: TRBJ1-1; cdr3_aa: CASRLGGQPKVLGAFF; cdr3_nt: TGCGCCAGCAGGCTTGGCGGACAACCAAAAGTCTTGGGAGCTTTCTTT
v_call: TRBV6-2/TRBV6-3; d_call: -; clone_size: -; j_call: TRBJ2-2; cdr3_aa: CASSRGFPNTGELFF; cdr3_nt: TGTGCCAGCAGCCGTGGGTTTCCTAACACCGGGGAGCTGTTTTTT
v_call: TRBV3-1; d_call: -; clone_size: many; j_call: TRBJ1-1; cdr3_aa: CASTPRESIPSEAFF; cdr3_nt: TGTGCCAGCACCCCAAGGGAATCCATCCCCTCAGAAGCTTTCTTT
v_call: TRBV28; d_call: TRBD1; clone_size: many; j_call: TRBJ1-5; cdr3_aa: CASSTGTGLYNQPQHF; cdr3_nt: TGTGCCAGCAGTACCGGGACAGGGCTTTACAATCAGCCCCAGCATTTT
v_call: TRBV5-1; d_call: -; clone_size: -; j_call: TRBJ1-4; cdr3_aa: CASSFIGLREEKLFF; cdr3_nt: TGCGCCAGCAGCTTCATCGGTCTTCGGGAGGAAAAACTGTTTTTT
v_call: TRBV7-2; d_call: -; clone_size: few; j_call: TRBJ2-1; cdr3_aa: CASSLTGGITSHEQFF; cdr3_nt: TGTGCCAGCAGCTTAACGGGCGGGATTACCTCCCATGAGCAGTTCTTC
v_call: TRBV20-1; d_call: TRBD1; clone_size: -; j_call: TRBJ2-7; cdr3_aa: CSAREARSGGEFFASYEQYF; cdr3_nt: TGCAGTGCTAGAGAGGCCCGGTCAGGGGGCGAGTTTTTTGCGTCCTACGAGCAGTACTTC
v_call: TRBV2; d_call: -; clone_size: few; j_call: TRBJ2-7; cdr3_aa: CASGDWSSYEQYF; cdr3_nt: TGTGCCAGCGGCGACTGGAGCAGCTACGAGCAGTACTTC
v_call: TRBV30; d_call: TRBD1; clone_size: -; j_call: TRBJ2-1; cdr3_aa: CAWSGRNRGRYNEQFF; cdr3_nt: TGTGCCTGGAGTGGCCGCAACAGGGGGCGATACAATGAGCAGTTCTTC
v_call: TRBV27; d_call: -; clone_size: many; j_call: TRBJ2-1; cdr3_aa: CASSPSGYEQFF; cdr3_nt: TGTGCCAGCAGTCCAAGCGGTTATGAGCAGTTCTTC
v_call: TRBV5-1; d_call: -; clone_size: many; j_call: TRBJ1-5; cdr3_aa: CASRKQDSNQPQHF; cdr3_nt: TGCGCCAGCAGAAAACAGGATAGCAATCAGCCCCAGCATTTT
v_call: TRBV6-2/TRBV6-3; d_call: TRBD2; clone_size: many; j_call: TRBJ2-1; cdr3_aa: CASSYGIAGAYNEQFF; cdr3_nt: TGTGCCAGCAGTTACGGGATAGCGGGAGCTTACAATGAGCAGTTCTTC